This T cell receptor (beta chain) emerged from a study of T cells in Graves' hyperthyroidism and ophthalmopathy. About this clonotype: Its specificity is not known. Given a much more abundant clone one base away, this may be a read error.

Stable Graves' hyperthyroidism meant no ophthalmopathy progression within 18 months. Findings and limits, study-wide: Most expanded thyroid clonotypes above 0.001 recurred in blood. Ophthalmopathy was separated from stable hyperthyroidism by a 13 V-J model.

The CDR3 totals 17 residues. The V segment lost 2 bases and the J segment 7 bases; nucleotides outside the gene matches: 12. The germline V gene encodes CDR1 KGHSH and CDR2 LQKENI. Amplification targeted TCR beta CDR3 regions from RNA transcripts. The HTBI primer set drove a first-round RT-PCR of the TCR CDR3. In TCRdb, the multiplex PCR reads were re-called with MiXCR into one record per CDR3 protein. The sample includes about 560,000 distinct CDR3 sequences, 16% of them seen just once. Sequencing used blood. This receptor was identified in a woman younger than 30 with Graves' hyperthyroidism. V and J are TRBV18 and TRBJ2-1; 9 bases are shared with TRBD2. DNA of the CDR3: TGTGCCAGCTCACCATGGTCTCCTAGCGGGATCGGGAATGAGCAGTTCTTC. It yields the protein CASSPWSPSGIGNEQFF.